Listed below are T cell receptor beta chains from one sample, sequenced in a study of beta chain features in type 1 diabetes. Data came from immunoSEQ multiplex PCR; TCRdb stores just in-frame clones and leaves some out. Of hundreds of thousands of clones listed, approximately 15% are singletons. The specimen was naive CD4+ T cells from blood. The source is a man younger than 35 with type 1 diabetes. The CDR3 runs from the conserved cysteine through the conserved F or W. A D gene is named only where the DNA matches it firmly.

d_call	cdr3_length	v_call	j_call	cdr3_aa
.	13	TRBV7-9	TRBJ2-7	CASSPLDRSEQYF
.	13	TRBV2	TRBJ1-4	CASMGGYSEKLFF
TRBD2	15	TRBV6-5	TRBJ2-7	CASRLLAGSSYEQYF
.	13	TRBV5-1	TRBJ2-7	CASSLGQSYEQYF
TRBD2	15	TRBV2	TRBJ2-3	CASSTLAGPTDTQYF
.	12	TRBV28	TRBJ1-6	CASSPQGSPLHF
TRBD1	15	TRBV18	TRBJ2-3	CASSPLQGGTDTQYF
TRBD2	15	TRBV27	TRBJ2-1	CASSSRRGTSGSHLF
TRBD2	14	TRBV30	TRBJ2-6	CAWGRGSGANVLTF
.	12	TRBV28	TRBJ1-2	CASSPPVYGYTF
.	15	TRBV2	TRBJ2-3	CASVIALKSTDTQYF
.	13	TRBV7-9	TRBJ2-3	CAAGAGRTDTQYF
TRBD2	15	TRBV5-1	TRBJ2-7	CASSVVSGSVGEQYF
TRBD2	14	TRBV5-1	TRBJ2-7	CASSFSGRDYEQYF
.	13	TRBV4-3	TRBJ1-1	CASSLTSTTEAFF
.	14	TRBV4-3	TRBJ1-2	CASRPDIVNYGYTF
.	16	TRBV5-1	TRBJ2-3	CASSLPRGTAADTQYF
TRBD1	14	TRBV9	TRBJ2-1	CASKKDPGGYEQFF